This T cell receptor (beta chain) was identified in a study of control samples from healthy donors and cancer patients (dated by TCRdb to 2018 to 2020). In regard to this clone: Its antigen remains undetermined. Base qualities are not provided; no much larger clone lies one nucleotide away.

The method was the immunoSEQ multiplex PCR assay. TCRdb carries this immuneACCESS record with in-frame sequences only. Its versions omit some clonotypes, under half of them owing to an unresolved V gene in the studies checked, with the rest unexplained. Here the sample has 100,000 to 150,000 clones; approximately 92% occur a single time. The top ten hold about 0.6% of the sample. Measured from the cysteine to the phenylalanine, the CDR3 is 18 residues long. Only the CDR3 portion is preserved as DNA: 54 bases, with reading frame beginning at the first base. Based on the germline V gene (reference sequence), the CDR1 and CDR2 sequences are LGHDT and YNNKEL. Trimming accounts for 4 bases at V and 6 bases at J, while the number of junction bases matched to no gene is 13.

This receptor was taken from an older man with head and neck cancer. Material: PBMCs. The sequence joins TRBV3-1 (or the pseudogene TRBV3-2) to TRBJ2-2, and TRBD2 aligns with 11 junction nucleotides. The DNA sequence reads TGTGCCAGCAGCCCCCGACTAGCGGGGCGGGGAGGTTCCGGGGAGCTGTTTTTT. Its protein product is CASSPRLAGRGGSGELFF.